The rows below give T cell receptor beta chains drawn from one sample of a study of graft-versus-host responses after intestinal transplantation. Antigens of these TCRs are unknown. Method: immunoSEQ multiplex PCR; TCRdb's copy keeps in-frame clones and lacks some. The sample yields roughly 110,000 clones, approximately 93% seen once. The material was unstimulated CD8+ T cells sorted from spleen or lymph node cells, obtained before transplant. The receptor source for this set is a human donor who was the organ donor for an intestinal transplant. Each CDR3 is given with its conserved first and last residue. The D gene is left open where the match is weak. For some rows the clone size is stated as once, few or many, or as a class when expanded; others skip it.

clone size: NA
J gene: TRBJ2-2
D gene: NA
V gene: TRBV28
CDR3 protein: CASSLRQGGTGELFF
CDR3 DNA: TGTGCCAGCAGTTTAAGGCAGGGGGGCACCGGGGAGCTGTTTTTT

clone size: NA
J gene: TRBJ2-1
D gene: TRBD2
V gene: TRBV7-9
CDR3 protein: CASSRTSGSSSEQFF
CDR3 DNA: TGTGCCAGCAGCCGGACTAGCGGGAGTTCGAGTGAGCAGTTCTTC

clone size: NA
J gene: TRBJ1-1
D gene: NA
V gene: TRBV7-9
CDR3 protein: CASSLVVGGDTEAFF
CDR3 DNA: TGTGCCAGCAGCTTAGTAGTTGGGGGGGACACTGAAGCTTTCTTT

clone size: NA
J gene: TRBJ2-3
D gene: NA
V gene: TRBV7-9
CDR3 protein: CASSSKRRWDTQYF
CDR3 DNA: TGTGCCAGCAGCTCAAAACGCAGGTGGGATACGCAGTATTTT

clone size: NA
J gene: TRBJ2-5
D gene: NA
V gene: TRBV7-6
CDR3 protein: CASSLIATNQETQYF
CDR3 DNA: TGTGCCAGCAGCTTAATAGCGACTAACCAAGAGACCCAGTACTTC

clone size: once
J gene: TRBJ1-2
D gene: NA
V gene: TRBV6-5
CDR3 protein: CASSYTSGVQYGYTF
CDR3 DNA: TGTGCCAGCAGTTACACGTCGGGGGTTCAGTATGGCTACACCTTC

clone size: NA
J gene: TRBJ2-7
D gene: NA
V gene: TRBV25-1
CDR3 protein: CASSEFASYEQYF
CDR3 DNA: TGTGCCAGCAGTGAATTTGCTAGCTACGAGCAGTACTTC

clone size: NA
J gene: TRBJ1-1
D gene: TRBD1
V gene: TRBV4-1
CDR3 protein: CASSQEGQGNTEAFF
CDR3 DNA: TGCGCCAGCAGCCAGGAGGGACAGGGGAACACTGAAGCTTTCTTT

clone size: NA
J gene: TRBJ2-2
D gene: NA
V gene: TRBV10-3
CDR3 protein: CAIRGDRDSFANTGELFF
CDR3 DNA: TGTGCCATCCGAGGTGACCGGGACTCGTTCGCGAACACCGGGGAGCTGTTTTTT

clone size: NA
J gene: TRBJ2-7
D gene: NA
V gene: TRBV6-4
CDR3 protein: CASSDSGLDYEQYF
CDR3 DNA: TGTGCCAGCAGTGACTCGGGACTCGACTACGAGCAGTACTTC

clone size: NA
J gene: TRBJ2-1
D gene: TRBD2
V gene: TRBV6-5
CDR3 protein: CASSYFPSGQQFF
CDR3 DNA: TGTGCCAGCAGTTATTTTCCTAGCGGACAGCAGTTCTTC

clone size: NA
J gene: TRBJ1-1
D gene: NA
V gene: TRBV27
CDR3 protein: CASSLKGGNTEAFF
CDR3 DNA: TGTGCCAGCAGTTTAAAGGGGGGGAACACTGAAGCTTTCTTT

clone size: NA
J gene: TRBJ2-1
D gene: TRBD2
V gene: TRBV13
CDR3 protein: CASSLMTSGSQNEQFF
CDR3 DNA: TGTGCCAGCAGCTTAATGACTAGCGGGAGTCAAAATGAGCAGTTCTTC

clone size: NA
J gene: TRBJ1-1
D gene: NA
V gene: TRBV25-1
CDR3 protein: CASSPGQSLEAFF
CDR3 DNA: TGTGCCAGCAGTCCGGGGCAGTCACTTGAAGCTTTCTTT

clone size: NA
J gene: TRBJ2-7
D gene: TRBD2
V gene: TRBV5-6
CDR3 protein: CASSFSGSLEQYF
CDR3 DNA: TGTGCCAGCAGCTTTAGCGGGAGTTTAGAGCAGTACTTC

clone size: NA
J gene: TRBJ2-5
D gene: TRBD2
V gene: TRBV15
CDR3 protein: CATSDRGGGLRETQYF
CDR3 DNA: TGTGCCACCAGCGATCGCGGGGGAGGGCTCCGGGAGACCCAGTACTTC

clone size: once
J gene: TRBJ1-5
D gene: NA
V gene: TRBV4-1
CDR3 protein: CASSQVRSGSQPQHF
CDR3 DNA: TGCGCCAGCAGCCAAGTCCGGTCGGGGAGTCAGCCCCAGCATTTT

clone size: once
J gene: TRBJ1-2
D gene: NA
V gene: TRBV25-1
CDR3 protein: CASSVAGSNGYTF
CDR3 DNA: TGTGCCAGCAGTGTCGCGGGGAGTAATGGCTACACCTTC

clone size: NA
J gene: TRBJ2-7
D gene: NA
V gene: TRBV19
CDR3 protein: CASSIGVRGLKYF
CDR3 DNA: TGTGCCAGTAGTATTGGGGTCAGGGGATTAAAGTACTTC

clone size: NA
J gene: TRBJ2-7
D gene: NA
V gene: TRBV4-2
CDR3 protein: CASSFRQGGGYEQYF
CDR3 DNA: TGTGCCAGCAGCTTCCGACAGGGAGGTGGCTACGAGCAGTACTTC

clone size: NA
J gene: TRBJ2-7
D gene: TRBD2
V gene: TRBV2
CDR3 protein: CASSPGTSGFYEQYF
CDR3 DNA: TGTGCCAGCAGCCCGGGGACTAGCGGATTCTACGAGCAGTACTTC

clone size: once
J gene: TRBJ2-1
D gene: NA
V gene: TRBV4-2
CDR3 protein: CASSPSEYRQFF
CDR3 DNA: TGTGCCAGCAGCCCTAGCGAATATCGGCAGTTCTTC

clone size: NA
J gene: TRBJ1-1
D gene: NA
V gene: TRBV28
CDR3 protein: CASSPGQEAFF
CDR3 DNA: TGTGCCAGCAGCCCTGGACAGGAAGCTTTCTTT

clone size: NA
J gene: TRBJ1-2
D gene: TRBD1
V gene: TRBV19
CDR3 protein: CASSIPGQGGGYTF
CDR3 DNA: TGTGCCAGTAGTATCCCGGGACAGGGAGGCGGCTACACCTTC

clone size: NA
J gene: TRBJ2-5
D gene: TRBD2
V gene: TRBV7-6
CDR3 protein: CASSLVLGLAAYQETQYF
CDR3 DNA: TGTGCCAGCAGCTTAGTTCTGGGACTAGCGGCTTACCAAGAGACCCAGTACTTC

clone size: NA
J gene: TRBJ2-3
D gene: TRBD2
V gene: TRBV9
CDR3 protein: CASSVGLAGGGRTQYF
CDR3 DNA: TGTGCCAGCAGCGTAGGACTAGCGGGAGGAGGCCGGACGCAGTATTTT

clone size: NA
J gene: TRBJ1-1
D gene: NA
V gene: TRBV15
CDR3 protein: CATSRATRNTEAFF
CDR3 DNA: TGTGCCACCAGCAGAGCGACACGGAACACTGAAGCTTTCTTT

clone size: NA
J gene: TRBJ2-5
D gene: NA
V gene: TRBV28
CDR3 protein: CASSLASRPQETQYF
CDR3 DNA: TGTGCCAGCAGTTTAGCCTCAAGGCCCCAAGAGACCCAGTACTTC

clone size: NA
J gene: TRBJ1-1
D gene: NA
V gene: TRBV28
CDR3 protein: CASSFRPDTEAFF
CDR3 DNA: TGTGCCAGCAGTTTCCGGCCCGACACTGAAGCTTTCTTT